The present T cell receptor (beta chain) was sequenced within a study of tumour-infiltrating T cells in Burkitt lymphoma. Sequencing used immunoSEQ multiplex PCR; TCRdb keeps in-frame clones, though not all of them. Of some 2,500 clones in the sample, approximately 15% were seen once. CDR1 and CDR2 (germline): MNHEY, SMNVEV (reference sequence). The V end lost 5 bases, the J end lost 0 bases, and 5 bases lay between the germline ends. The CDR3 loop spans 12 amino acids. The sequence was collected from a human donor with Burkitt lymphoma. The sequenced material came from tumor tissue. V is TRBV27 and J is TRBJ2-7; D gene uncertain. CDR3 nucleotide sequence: TGTGCCAGCAGTGCCGGCTCCTACGAGCAGTACTTC. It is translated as CASSAGSYEQYF.